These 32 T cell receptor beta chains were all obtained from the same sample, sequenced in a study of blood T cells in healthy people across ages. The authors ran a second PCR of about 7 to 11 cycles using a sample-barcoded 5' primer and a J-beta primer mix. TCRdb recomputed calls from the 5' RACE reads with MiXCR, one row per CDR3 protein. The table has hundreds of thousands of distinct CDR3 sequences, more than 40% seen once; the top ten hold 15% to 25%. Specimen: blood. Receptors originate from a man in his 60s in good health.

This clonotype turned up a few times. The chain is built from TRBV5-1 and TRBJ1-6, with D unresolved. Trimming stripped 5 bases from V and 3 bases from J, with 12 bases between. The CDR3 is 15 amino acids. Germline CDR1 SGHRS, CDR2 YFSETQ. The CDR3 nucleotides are TGCGCCAGCAGTCCGGACGGTTTCTATAATTCACCCCTCCACTTT. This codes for CASSPDGFYNSPLHF.

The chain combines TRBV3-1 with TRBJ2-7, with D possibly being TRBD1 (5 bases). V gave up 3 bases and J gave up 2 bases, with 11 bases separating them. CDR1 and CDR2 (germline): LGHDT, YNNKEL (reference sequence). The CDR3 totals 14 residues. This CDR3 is CASSHQGNTYEQYF. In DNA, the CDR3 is TGTGCCAGCAGCCACCAGGGTAACACCTACGAGCAGTACTTC.

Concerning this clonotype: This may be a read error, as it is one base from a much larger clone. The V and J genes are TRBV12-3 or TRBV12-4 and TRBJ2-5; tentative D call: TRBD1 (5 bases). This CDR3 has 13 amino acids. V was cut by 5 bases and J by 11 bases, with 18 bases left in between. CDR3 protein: CASSPTGYDEQYF. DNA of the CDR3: TGTGCCAGCAGTCCCACAGGTTATGATGAGCAGTACTTC.

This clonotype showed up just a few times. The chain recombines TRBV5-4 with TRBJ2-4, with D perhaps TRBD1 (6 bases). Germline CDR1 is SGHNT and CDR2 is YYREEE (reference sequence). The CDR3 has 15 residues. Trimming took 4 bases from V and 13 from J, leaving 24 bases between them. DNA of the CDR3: TGTGCCAGCAGCCCTCCCAACAGGGAAATGGGGGAGCAGTACTTC. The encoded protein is CASSPPNREMGEQYF.

CDR3 region: CASSSRWRTEAFF. The CDR3 DNA reads as TGTGCCAGCAGTTCTCGGTGGCGCACTGAAGCTTTCTTT. The rearrangement joins TRBV27 to TRBJ1-1; D is unresolved. CDR1 and CDR2 (germline): MNHEY, SMNVEV (reference sequence). Trimming cost V 4 bases and J 4 bases, with 10 bases left between them. This CDR3 comprises 13 residues.

This CDR3 reads CASSLDSGGGTDTQYF. The CDR3 nucleotides read TGTGCCAGCAGCTTAGATAGCGGGGGAGGCACAGATACGCAGTATTTT. The chain links TRBV7-2 to TRBJ2-3, with 9 positions matching TRBD2. Per germline, CDR1 SGHTA and CDR2 FQGNSA. This CDR3 spans 16 amino acids. V shed 1 base, J shed 1 base, and the junction held 3 bases outside the gene matches.

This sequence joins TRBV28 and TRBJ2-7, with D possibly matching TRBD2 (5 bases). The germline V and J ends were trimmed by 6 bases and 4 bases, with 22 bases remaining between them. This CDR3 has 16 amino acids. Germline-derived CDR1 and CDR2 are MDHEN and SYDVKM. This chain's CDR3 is CASRLSIASLGYEQYF. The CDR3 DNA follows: TGTGCCAGCAGGCTATCAATAGCGTCGCTAGGGTACGAGCAGTACTTC.

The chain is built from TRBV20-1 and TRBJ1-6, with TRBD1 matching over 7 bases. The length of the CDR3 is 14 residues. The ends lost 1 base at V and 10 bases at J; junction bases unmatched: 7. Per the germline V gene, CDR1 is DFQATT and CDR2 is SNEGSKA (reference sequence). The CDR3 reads CSARGTHRGSPLHF. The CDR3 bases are TGCAGTGCTAGAGGAACGCACAGGGGCTCACCCCTCCACTTT.

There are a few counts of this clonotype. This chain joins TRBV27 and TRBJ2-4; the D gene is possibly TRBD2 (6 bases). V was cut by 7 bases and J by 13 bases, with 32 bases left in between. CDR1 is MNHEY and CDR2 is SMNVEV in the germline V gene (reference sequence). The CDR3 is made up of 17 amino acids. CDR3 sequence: CASTGHGDPGGKYEQYF. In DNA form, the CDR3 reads TGTGCCAGCACCGGACACGGGGACCCCGGGGGAAAGTATGAGCAGTACTTC.

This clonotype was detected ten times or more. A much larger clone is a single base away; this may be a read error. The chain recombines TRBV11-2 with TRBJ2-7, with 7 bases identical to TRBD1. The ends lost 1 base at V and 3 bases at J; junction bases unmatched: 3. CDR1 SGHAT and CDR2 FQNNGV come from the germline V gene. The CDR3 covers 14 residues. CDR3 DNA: TGTGCCAGCAGCTTAGGGGACAGTTACTACGAGCAGTACTTC. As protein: CASSLGDSYYEQYF.

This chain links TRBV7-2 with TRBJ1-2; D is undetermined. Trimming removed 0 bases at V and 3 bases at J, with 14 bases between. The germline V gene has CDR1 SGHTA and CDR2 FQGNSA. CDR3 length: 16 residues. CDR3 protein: CASSLALGMGDYGYTF. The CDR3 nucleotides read TGTGCCAGCAGCTTAGCTTTGGGGATGGGTGACTATGGCTACACCTTC. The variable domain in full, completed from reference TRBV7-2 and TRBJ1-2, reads GAGVSQSPSNKVTEKGKDVELRCDPISGHTALYWYRQSLGQGLEFLIYFQGNSAPDKSGLPSDRFSAERTGGSVSTLTIQRTQQEDSAVYLCASSLALGMGDYGYTFGSGTRLTVV.

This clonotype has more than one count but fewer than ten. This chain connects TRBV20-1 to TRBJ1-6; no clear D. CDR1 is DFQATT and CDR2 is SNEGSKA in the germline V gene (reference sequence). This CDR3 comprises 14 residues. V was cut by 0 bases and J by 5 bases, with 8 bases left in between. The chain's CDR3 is CSARDPPNNSPLHF. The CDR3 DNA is TGCAGTGCTAGAGATCCCCCTAATAATTCACCCCTCCACTTT.

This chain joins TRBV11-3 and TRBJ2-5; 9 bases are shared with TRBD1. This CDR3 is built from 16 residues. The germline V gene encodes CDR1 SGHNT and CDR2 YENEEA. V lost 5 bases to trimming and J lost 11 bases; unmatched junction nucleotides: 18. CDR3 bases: TGTGCCAGCAGCCCGGGGACCGGGACAGGGCTAGGAGAGCAGTACTTC. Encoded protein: CASSPGTGTGLGEQYF.

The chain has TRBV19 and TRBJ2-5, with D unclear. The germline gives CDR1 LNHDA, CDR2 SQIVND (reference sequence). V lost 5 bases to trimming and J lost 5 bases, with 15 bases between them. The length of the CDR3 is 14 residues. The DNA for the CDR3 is TGTGCCAGTAGTCCCCTTGTGGGCCTGGAGACCCAGTACTTC. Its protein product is CASSPLVGLETQYF.

The CDR3 nucleotides are TGCGCCAGCAGCCCTCCGGGACAGGGGAAAAGGTCACCCCTCCACTTT. Protein: CASSPPGQGKRSPLHF. The chain links TRBV4-1 to TRBJ1-6; 10 nucleotides align to TRBD1. The CDR3 extends over 16 amino acids. Trimming cost V 4 bases and J 10 bases; bases outside gene matches: 10. Looked up from germline, CDR1 is MGHRA and CDR2 is YSYEKL.

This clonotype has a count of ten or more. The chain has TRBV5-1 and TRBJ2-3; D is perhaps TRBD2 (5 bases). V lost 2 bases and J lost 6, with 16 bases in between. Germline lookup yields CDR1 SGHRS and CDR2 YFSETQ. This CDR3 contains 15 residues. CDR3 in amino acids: CASSLEPGYQDTQYF. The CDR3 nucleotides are TGCGCCAGCAGCTTAGAACCGGGGTATCAGGATACGCAGTATTTT.

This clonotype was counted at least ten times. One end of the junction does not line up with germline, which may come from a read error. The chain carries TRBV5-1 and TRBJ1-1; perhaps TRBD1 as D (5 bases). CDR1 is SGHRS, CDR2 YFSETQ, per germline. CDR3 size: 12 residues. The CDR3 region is CASSLRGTEAFF. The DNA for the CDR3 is TGTGCCAGCAGCTTAAGGGGCACTGAAGCTTTCTTT.

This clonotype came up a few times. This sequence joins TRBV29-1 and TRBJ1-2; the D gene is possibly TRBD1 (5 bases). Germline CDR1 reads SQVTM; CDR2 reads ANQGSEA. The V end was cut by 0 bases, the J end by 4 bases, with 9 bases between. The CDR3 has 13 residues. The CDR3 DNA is TGCAGCGTTGAAGAACCCGACAGCTATGGCTACACCTTC. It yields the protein CSVEEPDSYGYTF. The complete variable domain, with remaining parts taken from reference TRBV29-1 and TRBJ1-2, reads SAVISQKPSRDICQRGTSLTIQCQVDSQVTMMFWYRQQPGQSLTLIATANQGSEATYESGFVIDKFPISRPNLTFSTLTVSNMSPEDSSIYLCSVEEPDSYGYTFGSGTRLTVV.

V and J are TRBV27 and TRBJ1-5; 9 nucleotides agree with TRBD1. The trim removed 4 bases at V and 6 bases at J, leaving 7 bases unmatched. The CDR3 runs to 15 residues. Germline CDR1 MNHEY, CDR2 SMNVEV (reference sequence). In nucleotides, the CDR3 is TGTGCCAGCAGTTCCCGGGACAGGGAGGGTCAGCCCCAGCATTTT. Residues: CASSSRDREGQPQHF.

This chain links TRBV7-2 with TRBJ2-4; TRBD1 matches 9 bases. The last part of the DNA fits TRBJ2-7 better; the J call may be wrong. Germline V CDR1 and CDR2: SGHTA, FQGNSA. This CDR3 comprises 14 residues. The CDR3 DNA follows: TGTGCCAGCAGCTCCTACAGGGGGCAATACGAGCAGTACTTC. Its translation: CASSSYRGQYEQYF.

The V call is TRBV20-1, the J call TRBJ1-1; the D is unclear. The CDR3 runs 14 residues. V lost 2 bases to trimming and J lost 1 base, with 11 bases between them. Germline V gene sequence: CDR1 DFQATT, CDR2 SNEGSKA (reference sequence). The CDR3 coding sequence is TGCAGTGCTAGACGGGATCAGAGGAACACTGAAGCTTTCTTT. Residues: CSARRDQRNTEAFF.

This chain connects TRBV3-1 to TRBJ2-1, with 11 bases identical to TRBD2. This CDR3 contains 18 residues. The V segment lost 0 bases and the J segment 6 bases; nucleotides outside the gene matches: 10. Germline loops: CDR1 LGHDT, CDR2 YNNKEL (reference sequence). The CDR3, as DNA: TGTGCCAGCAGCCAAGAATCCCCTTTAGCGGGGGGGACCAATGAGCAGTTCTTC. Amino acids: CASSQESPLAGGTNEQFF.

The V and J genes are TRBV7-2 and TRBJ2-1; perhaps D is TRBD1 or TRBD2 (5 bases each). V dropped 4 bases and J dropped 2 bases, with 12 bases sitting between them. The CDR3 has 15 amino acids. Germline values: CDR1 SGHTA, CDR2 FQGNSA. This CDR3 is CASSSGASTYNEQFF. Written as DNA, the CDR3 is TGTGCCAGCAGCTCCGGGGCCTCCACCTACAATGAGCAGTTCTTC.

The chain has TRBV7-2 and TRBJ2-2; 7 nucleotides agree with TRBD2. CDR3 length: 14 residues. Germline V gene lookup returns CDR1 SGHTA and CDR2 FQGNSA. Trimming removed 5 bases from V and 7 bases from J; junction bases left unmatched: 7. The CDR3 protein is CASSVGGSGGELFF. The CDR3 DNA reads TGTGCCAGCAGCGTCGGGGGGTCTGGCGGGGAGCTGTTTTTT. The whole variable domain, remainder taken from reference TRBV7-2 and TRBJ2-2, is GAGVSQSPSNKVTEKGKDVELRCDPISGHTALYWYRQSLGQGLEFLIYFQGNSAPDKSGLPSDRFSAERTGGSVSTLTIQRTQQEDSAVYLCASSVGGSGGELFFGEGSRLTVL.

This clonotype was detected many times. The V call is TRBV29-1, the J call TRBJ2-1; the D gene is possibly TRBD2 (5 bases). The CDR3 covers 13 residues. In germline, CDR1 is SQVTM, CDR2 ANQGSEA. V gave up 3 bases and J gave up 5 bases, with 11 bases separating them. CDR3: CSVEELGHNEQFF. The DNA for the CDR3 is TGCAGCGTTGAGGAACTAGGTCACAATGAGCAGTTCTTC.

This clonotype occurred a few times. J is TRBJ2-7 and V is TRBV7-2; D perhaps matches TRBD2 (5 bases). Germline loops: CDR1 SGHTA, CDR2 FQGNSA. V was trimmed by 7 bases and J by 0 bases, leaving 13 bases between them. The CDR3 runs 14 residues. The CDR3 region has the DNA TGTGCCAGCACCGGAGACGGAGGCTCCTACGAGCAGTACTTC. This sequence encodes CASTGDGGSYEQYF.

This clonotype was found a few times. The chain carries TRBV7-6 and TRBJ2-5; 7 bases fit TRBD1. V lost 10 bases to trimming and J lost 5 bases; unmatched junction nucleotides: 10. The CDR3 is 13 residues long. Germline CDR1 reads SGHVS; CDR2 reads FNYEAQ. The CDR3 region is CATRDSVIETQYF. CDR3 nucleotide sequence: TGTGCCACACGGGACAGTGTGATTGAGACCCAGTACTTC.

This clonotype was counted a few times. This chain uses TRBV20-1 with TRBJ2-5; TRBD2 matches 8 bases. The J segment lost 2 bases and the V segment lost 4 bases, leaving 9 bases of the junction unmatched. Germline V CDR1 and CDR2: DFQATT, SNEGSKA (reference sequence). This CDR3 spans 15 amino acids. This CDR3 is CSAKRPGGMQETQYF. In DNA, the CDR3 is TGCAGTGCTAAGAGGCCGGGGGGGATGCAAGAGACCCAGTACTTC.

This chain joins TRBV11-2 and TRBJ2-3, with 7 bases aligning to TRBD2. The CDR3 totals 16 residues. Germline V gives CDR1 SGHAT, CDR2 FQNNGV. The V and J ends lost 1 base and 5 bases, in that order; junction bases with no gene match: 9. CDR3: CASSLAPDGRRDTQYF. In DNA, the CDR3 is TGTGCCAGCAGCTTAGCTCCGGACGGGAGGCGAGATACGCAGTATTTT.

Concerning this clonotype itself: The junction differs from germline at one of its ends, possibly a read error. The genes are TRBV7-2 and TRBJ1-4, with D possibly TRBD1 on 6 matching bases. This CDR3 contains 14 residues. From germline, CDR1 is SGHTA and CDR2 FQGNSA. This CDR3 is CAGSLSGANEKLFF. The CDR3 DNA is TGTGCCGGCAGCTTATCAGGGGCTAATGAAAAACTGTTTTTT.

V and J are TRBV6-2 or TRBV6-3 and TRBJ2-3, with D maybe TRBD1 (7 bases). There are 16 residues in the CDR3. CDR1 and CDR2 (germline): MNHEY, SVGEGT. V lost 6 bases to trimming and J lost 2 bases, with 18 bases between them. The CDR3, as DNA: TGTGCCAGCAGCCCTGGAGGGGGCTTACACACAGATACGCAGTATTTT. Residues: CASSPGGGLHTDTQYF.

The CDR3 here is CASSQTTSSEQYF. In nucleotides, the CDR3 is TGCGCCAGCAGCCAAACTACTAGTTCCGAGCAGTACTTC. V gene TRBV4-3 combines with J gene TRBJ2-7; TRBD2 might be the D (5 bases). CDR1 and CDR2 from the germline V gene are LGHNA and YSLEER. Trimming took 2 bases from V and 6 from J, leaving 11 bases between them. CDR3 length equals 13 residues.